This is a list of T cell receptor beta chains from one sample in a study of cytomegalovirus exposure and HLA in healthy donors. The data were produced by immunoSEQ multiplex PCR, yet TCRdb's version contains in-frame clones alone and is incomplete. Of tens of thousands of clones listed, roughly 94% are singletons. The material sequenced was PBMCs. These receptors came from a woman younger than 30 in good health and CMV-seropositive. CDR3s include the opening cysteine and the closing phenylalanine or tryptophan. Each record gives: D gene, J gene, clone size, V gene, CDR3 DNA, CDR3 protein. The D gene is left open where the match is weak. The size field is filled for only some rows; it gives once, few, many or a size class.

>-|TRBJ2-7|-|TRBV9
TGTGCCAGCAGCGTAGAAAAGGAGACCTACGAGCAGTACTTC
CASSVEKETYEQYF
>TRBD1|TRBJ1-4|-|TRBV7-9
TGTGCCAGCAGCCCTTTGGACAGGGCGAATGAAAAACTGTTTTTT
CASSPLDRANEKLFF
>-|TRBJ1-1|-|TRBV5-1
TGCGCCAGCAGCTTTATCCTCTCTATGAACACTGAAGCTTTCTTT
CASSFILSMNTEAFF
>-|TRBJ1-6|-|TRBV2
TGTGCCAGCAGTGATCCTGCGGGGGCGGGCAATTCACCCCTCCACTTT
CASSDPAGAGNSPLHF
>TRBD1|TRBJ2-1|-|TRBV5-6
TGTGCCAGCAGCTTAGAGACAGGGACCAATGAGCAGTTCTTC
CASSLETGTNEQFF
>-|TRBJ1-3|-|TRBV6-1
TGTGCCAGCAGCCAACCAGGGGCTGGAAACACCATATATTTT
CASSQPGAGNTIYF
>TRBD1|TRBJ1-5|-|TRBV5-1
TGCGCCAGCAGCCCAGACAGGGCAAATCAGCCCCAGCATTTT
CASSPDRANQPQHF
>-|TRBJ2-7|-|TRBV5-1
TGCGCCAGCAGCTTGGTTGGTGGAGACGAGCAGTACTTC
CASSLVGGDEQYF
>-|TRBJ2-5|once|TRBV13
TGTGCCAGCAGCACCTCGACAGCCCAAGAGACCCAGTACTTC
CASSTSTAQETQYF
>TRBD2|TRBJ2-1|-|TRBV19
TGTGCCAGTAGTGTGCCGGGACTAGCGGGAGCTTACAATGAGCAGTTCTTC
CASSVPGLAGAYNEQFF
>TRBD1|TRBJ2-7|-|TRBV5-8
TGTGCCAGCAGCACGCGGACAGGGAGACTGGGAGAGCAGTACTTC
CASSTRTGRLGEQYF
>-|TRBJ2-3|-|TRBV7-2
TGTGCCAGCAGCTTAGCGGGCCCAGATACGCAGTATTTT
CASSLAGPDTQYF
>TRBD1|TRBJ1-5|-|TRBV30
TGTGCCTGGAGCCCCATAGGGACAGGAAGAAATCAGCCCCAGCATTTT
CAWSPIGTGRNQPQHF
>TRBD2|TRBJ2-7|-|TRBV5-1
TGCGCCAGCAGCAGGGAGGGACTAGCGGGGACATCCTACGAGCAGTACTTC
CASSREGLAGTSYEQYF
>TRBD1|TRBJ1-1|-|TRBV10-3
TGTGCCATCAGTGGGGGACAGGGGGACGCTGAAGCTTTCTTT
CAISGGQGDAEAFF
>TRBD1|TRBJ1-2|-|TRBV27
TGTGCCAGCAGTCCTGGGACAGGGCATGGCTACACCTTC
CASSPGTGHGYTF
>-|TRBJ2-7|-|TRBV7-8
TGTGCCAGCGGGGGCGGGGGCTCCTACGAGCAGTACTTC
CASGGGGSYEQYF
>-|TRBJ1-1|-|TRBV29-1
TGCAGCGCCGAGCGGGGAGGTCTGAACACTGAAGCTTTCTTT
CSAERGGLNTEAFF
>TRBD1|TRBJ2-7|-|TRBV4-3
TGCGCCAGCAGCCCGTTTAAGGGACAGTGGACCTACGAGCAGTACTTC
CASSPFKGQWTYEQYF
>-|TRBJ1-4|-|TRBV5-1
TGCGCCAGCAGCTTGGGGGCTTCTAATGAAAAACTGTTTTTT
CASSLGASNEKLFF
>-|TRBJ1-5|few|TRBV4-3
TGCGCCAGCAGCCAAGATCTCTCTCAGCCCCAGCATTTT
CASSQDLSQPQHF
>-|TRBJ1-1|-|TRBV4-1
TGCGCCAGCAGCCAAGAGGGAGTTGGTAGGGTGAGAACTGAAGCTTTCTTT
CASSQEGVGRVRTEAFF
>TRBD1|TRBJ1-5|-|TRBV7-2
TGTGCCAGCAGCACTGACAGGGTTTACGCTCAGCCCCAGCATTTT
CASSTDRVYAQPQHF
>TRBD2|TRBJ2-1|-|TRBV7-9
TGTGCCACGGGGCGGGGGGTACCGTACAATGAGCAGTTCTTC
CATGRGVPYNEQFF
>TRBD2|TRBJ2-7|-|TRBV6-1
TGTGCCAGCGCGACTAGCGGGGGACTCTACGAGCAGTACTTC
CASATSGGLYEQYF
>-|TRBJ1-5|-|TRBV21-1
TGTGCCAGCAGCAAAGGACTTTGGAGACAGATACTTTATAGCAATCAGCCCCAGCATTTT
CASSKGLWRQILYSNQPQHF
>TRBD1|TRBJ2-1|-|TRBV7-3
TGTGCCAGCAGCTCGGGACAGGGGAGAGGCAATGAGCAGTTCTTC
CASSSGQGRGNEQFF
>TRBD1|TRBJ1-2|-|TRBV7-9
TGTGCCGTCGAGACAGGGATGAACTATGGCTACACCTTC
CAVETGMNYGYTF
>-|TRBJ1-1|-|TRBV7-2
TGTGCCAGCAGCTCAGGTACAGGCACTGAAGCTTTCTTT
CASSSGTGTEAFF
>TRBD1|TRBJ2-1|-|TRBV7-2
TGTGCCAGCTCTCCGACAGGGGGCAATGAGCAGTTCTTC
CASSPTGGNEQFF
>TRBD2|TRBJ2-1|few|TRBV6-4
TGTGCCAGCAGTGCCGATAGCGGGACGTCCTACAATGAGCAGTTCTTC
CASSADSGTSYNEQFF
>TRBD2|TRBJ2-5|-|TRBV5-4
TGTGCCAGCAGCATCGGACTAGCGGGGGGTAAAGAGACCCAGTACTTC
CASSIGLAGGKETQYF
>TRBD1|TRBJ1-2|-|TRBV10-3
TGTGCCATCAGTGAGTCGAGGGGACAGGGGAATGGCTACACCTTC
CAISESRGQGNGYTF
>-|TRBJ2-7|once|TRBV7-9
TGTGCCAGCAGCTTCAGAGCGGATGAGCAGTACTTC
CASSFRADEQYF
>-|TRBJ2-7|-|TRBV4-1
TGCGCCAGCAGCCAAGAACTTACTCCTGTCTACGAGCAGTACTTC
CASSQELTPVYEQYF